These 16 T cell receptor beta chains were sequenced from one sample in a study of T cells in Graves' hyperthyroidism and ophthalmopathy. Amplification of TCR beta CDR3 regions was performed using RNA transcripts as template. First-round RT-PCR with HTBI primers amplified the TCR CDR3 region. TCRdb analysed the multiplex PCR reads with MiXCR anew, one entry per CDR3 protein. The top ten clones hold around 61% of a sample with under 350,000 distinct CDR3 sequences, around 15% of them seen once. Source material: blood. The receptor set was obtained from a woman aged 60-75 years with Graves' ophthalmopathy.

The V and J genes are TRBV9 and TRBJ1-3; no clear D. CDR1 SGDLS and CDR2 YYNGEE come from the germline V gene. V was trimmed by 7 bases and J by 0 bases, leaving 14 bases between them. The CDR3 consists of 15 residues. CDR3 sequence (DNA): TGTGCCAGCCGGCGGGATATCTTCTCTGGAAACACCATATATTTT. This codes for CASRRDIFSGNTIYF.

In its sample, this clonotype was seen many times. The chain recombines TRBV2 with TRBJ2-3; 12 positions agree with TRBD2. With V trimmed by 6 bases and J by 10 bases, 2 bases remained unmatched. The CDR3 extends over 12 amino acids. Germline values: CDR1 SNHLY, CDR2 FYNNEI. The CDR3 bases are TGTGCCAGCAGGGGACTAGCGGGCTCGCAGTATTTT. Amino acid sequence: CASRGLAGSQYF.

This clonotype showed up many times. The rearrangement links TRBV3-1 to TRBJ2-7; 8 bases map to TRBD1. Germline loops: CDR1 LGHDT, CDR2 YNNKEL (reference sequence). V lost 1 base, J lost 6 bases, and 5 bases stayed unmatched. The CDR3 is 14 amino acids. The CDR3 DNA reads TGTGCCAGCAGCCAAGGGGCAGGGGGCCTCGAGCAGTACTTC. Its protein product is CASSQGAGGLEQYF.

In DNA form, the CDR3 reads TGTGCCAGCAGTTACTCAACTAGCGGGGGTGGCAAGCAGTTCTTC. It encodes CASSYSTSGGGKQFF. The rearrangement joins TRBV6-2 or TRBV6-3 to TRBJ2-1; 11 nucleotides match TRBD2. The CDR3 totals 15 residues. Germline trimming cut 0 bases from V and 11 bases from J; bases unmatched to any gene: 6. Germline CDR1 and CDR2: MNHEY and SVGEGT.

The chain links TRBV5-6 to TRBJ2-6, with a tentative D call TRBD2 (6 bases). The CDR3 covers 18 residues. Germline V gene data show CDR1 as SGHDT and CDR2 as YYEEEE. The germline V and J ends were trimmed by 4 bases and 0 bases, with 17 bases remaining between them. The CDR3 DNA is TGTGCCAGCAGCAGGGTCGGGGGTCCGAGCTCTGGGGCCAACGTCCTGACTTTC. It is translated as CASSRVGGPSSGANVLTF.

This clonotype was counted ten times or more. The chain links TRBV13 to TRBJ2-7; 7 bases line up with TRBD1. V gave up 5 bases and J gave up 4 bases; unmatched junction bases: 8. CDR3 length: 14 amino acids. CDR1 is PRHDT, CDR2 FYEKMQ, per germline (reference sequence). CDR3 protein: CASSIDRVGYEQYF. DNA for the CDR3: TGTGCCAGCAGCATAGACAGGGTAGGTTACGAGCAGTACTTC.

As regards this clonotype: The junction departs from the called germline gene at one end, perhaps through a read error. This chain joins TRBV11-3 and TRBJ2-1; 7 bases map to TRBD2. Germline V gene data show CDR1 as SGHNT and CDR2 as YENEEA. The CDR3 loop spans 14 amino acids. This CDR3 reads CAGSPKTSSNEQFF. The CDR3 DNA follows: TGTGCCGGCAGCCCCAAGACTAGCAGCAATGAGCAGTTCTTC.

This clonotype was counted ten times or more. This chain joins TRBV15 and TRBJ2-3; no clear D gene. Germline V gene data show CDR1 as LNHNV and CDR2 as YYDKDF (reference sequence). The CDR3 spans 14 residues. V was cut by 0 bases and J by 1 base, with 5 bases left in between. The DNA of the CDR3 is TGTGCCACCAGCAGAGATGCAGGCACAGATACGCAGTATTTT. This encodes CATSRDAGTDTQYF. The variable domain in full, with the rest retrieved from reference TRBV15 and TRBJ2-3, is DAMVIQNPRYQVTQFGKPVTLSCSQTLNHNVMYWYQQKSSQAPKLLFHYYDKDFNNEADTPDNFQSRRPNTSFCFLDIRSPGLGDTAMYLCATSRDAGTDTQYFGPGTRLTVL.

This clonotype was detected many times. This sequence joins TRBV5-6 and TRBJ2-7, with 8 bases aligning to TRBD1. J gave up 4 bases and V 1 base, and 4 bases lay outside the gene matches. The CDR3 totals 14 residues. Germline V gene lookup returns CDR1 SGHDT and CDR2 YYEEEE. CDR3 residues: CASSLTQGAYEQYF. The CDR3 DNA reads TGTGCCAGCAGCTTGACTCAGGGGGCTTACGAGCAGTACTTC.

The chain carries TRBV6-2 or TRBV6-3 and TRBJ2-4; perhaps TRBD1 as D (6 bases). Per the germline V gene, CDR1 is MNHEY and CDR2 is SVGEGT. The CDR3 covers 14 residues. V was trimmed by 7 bases and J by 5 bases, leaving 15 bases between them. CDR3 sequence reads: CASTLAQGENIQYF. Here the CDR3 DNA reads TGTGCCAGCACCCTAGCACAGGGAGAAAACATTCAGTACTTC.

A single count supports this clonotype. The V gene is TRBV18, the J gene TRBJ1-1; no clear D gene. V was shortened by 2 bases and J by 3 bases, with 10 bases between the two germline ends. The CDR3 covers 14 residues. Germline V lookup: CDR1 KGHSH, CDR2 LQKENI. The CDR3, as DNA: TGTGCCAGCTCACCAATCGGCATTGACACTGAAGCTTTCTTT. This encodes CASSPIGIDTEAFF.

The table lists this clonotype with a few counts. The rearrangement uses TRBV7-9 and TRBJ1-1; 7 bases fit TRBD1. From germline, CDR1 is SEHNR and CDR2 FQNEAQ (reference sequence). V trimming: 5 bases; J trimming: 4 bases; junction bases outside the gene matches: 13. The CDR3 runs to 16 residues. This CDR3 reads CASSHRQGVKGTEAFF. The CDR3, as DNA: TGTGCCAGCAGCCACCGACAGGGTGTAAAAGGCACTGAAGCTTTCTTT.

This clonotype was observed at least ten times. This chain joins TRBV6-1 and TRBJ2-7; 9 bases are shared with TRBD1. The V gene's germline CDR1 is MNHNS and CDR2 SASEGT. The V gene end was trimmed by 6 bases and the J gene end by 2 bases; junction bases not matched to a gene: 8. The length of the CDR3 is 15 residues. Written as DNA, the CDR3 is TGTGCCAGCAGCCGGTCGGGACAGGGCACCTACGAGCAGTACTTC. It codes for CASSRSGQGTYEQYF.

This clonotype was seen many times. This sequence joins TRBV6-1 and TRBJ2-7, with a tentative D call TRBD2 (5 bases). The V end lost 4 bases, the J end lost 0 bases, and 10 bases lay between the germline ends. This CDR3 spans 14 amino acids. The germline gives CDR1 MNHNS, CDR2 SASEGT. CDR3 sequence: CASSGGPYSYEQYF. The CDR3 DNA reads as TGTGCCAGCAGTGGAGGGCCCTACTCCTACGAGCAGTACTTC.

This clonotype was detected ten times or more. The CDR3 loop is CASSAIRGSTDTQYF. CDR3 coding DNA: TGTGCCAGCAGCGCCATTCGAGGGAGCACAGATACGCAGTATTTT. The chain combines TRBV7-2 with TRBJ2-3, with a possible D match to TRBD2 (5 bases). CDR3 length equals 15 residues. Germline V gene data show CDR1 as SGHTA and CDR2 as FQGNSA. With 5 bases removed from V and 0 bases from J, the gap between germline ends came to 12 bases.

This clonotype was detected ten times or more. The gene calls are TRBV7-2 and TRBJ1-5; no reliable D call. The germline V and J ends were trimmed by 3 bases and 0 bases, with 6 bases remaining between them. The CDR3 spans 14 residues. Germline V gives CDR1 SGHTA, CDR2 FQGNSA. The CDR3 sequence: CASSLQVSNQPQHF. In DNA form, the CDR3 reads TGTGCCAGCAGCTTGCAGGTTAGCAATCAGCCCCAGCATTTT.